Listed below are T cell receptor beta chains from one sample, sequenced in a study of T cells in Graves' hyperthyroidism and ophthalmopathy. TCRdb passed the multiplex PCR reads through MiXCR, listing each CDR3 protein once. The table includes roughly 740,000 distinct CDR3 sequences, about 15% detected once. The sample was blood. The receptors here all came from a man aged 18 to 30 with Graves' hyperthyroidism. CDR3s include the opening cysteine and the closing phenylalanine or tryptophan. The order of the fields is clone size, V gene, J gene, D gene, CDR3 DNA, CDR3 protein. The D gene is left open where the match is weak. A clone size is listed for some rows: how often the clone was seen (once, few, many), or a class if it is expanded.

-	TRBV6-1	TRBJ2-3	-	TGTGCCAGCAGTTACCCGGGGGGCTTCACAGATACGCAGTATTTT	CASSYPGGFTDTQYF
few	TRBV19	TRBJ2-1	-	TGTGCCAGTAATTCCATTTGGGACTCCTACAATGAGCAGTTCTTC	CASNSIWDSYNEQFF
many	TRBV28	TRBJ2-7	TRBD1	TGTGCCAGCAGTGTGACCGGGACAGGGACGGGGGAGCAGTACTTC	CASSVTGTGTGEQYF
many	TRBV20-1	TRBJ2-1	TRBD2	TGCAGTGCTAGAGTTCTAGCGGGAGATGCCTACAATGAGCAGTTCTTC	CSARVLAGDAYNEQFF
-	TRBV29-1	TRBJ1-2	-	TGCAGCGTTGGGTTCGGCTATGGCTACACCTTC	CSVGFGYGYTF
-	TRBV6-2/TRBV6-3	TRBJ2-4	TRBD2	TGTGCCACCGCCCGGGAGGCCAGAAACATTCAGTACTTC	CATAREARNIQYF
many	TRBV28	TRBJ2-7	TRBD2	TGTGCCAGCAGCCTGAGTCTAGCGGGCTTCTACGAGCAGTACTTC	CASSLSLAGFYEQYF
-	TRBV7-9	TRBJ2-1	TRBD2	TGTGCCAGCAGCCCTTGGCGGGAGGGATACAATGAGCAGTTCTTC	CASSPWREGYNEQFF
few	TRBV2	TRBJ2-1	TRBD2	TGTGCCAGCAGCCCTAGCGGCAGGAGGGCCTACAATGAGCAGTTCTTC	CASSPSGRRAYNEQFF
-	TRBV2	TRBJ1-5	TRBD1	TGTGCCAGCAGGGGGGGACAGGGGAATTTTTGGAATCAGCCCCAGCATTTT	CASRGGQGNFWNQPQHF
-	TRBV19	TRBJ1-5	-	TGTGCCAGTAGTCCATCGACAGGTTATAGCAATCAGCCCCAGCATTTT	CASSPSTGYSNQPQHF
few	TRBV30	TRBJ2-3	TRBD2	TGTGCCTGGAAGACGGCGGGAGGGGCAGATACGCAGTATTTT	CAWKTAGGADTQYF
few	TRBV2	TRBJ1-1	-	TGTGCCAGCAGGAACCTTAGGACTGAAGCTTTCTTT	CASRNLRTEAFF
many	TRBV12-3/TRBV12-4	TRBJ2-7	TRBD2	TGTGCCAGCAGTGGTAGTGGGACTAACGAGCAGTACTTC	CASSGSGTNEQYF
many	TRBV12-3/TRBV12-4	TRBJ2-2	-	TGTGCCAGCAGGGTCAACACCGGGGAGCTGTTTTTT	CASRVNTGELFF
once	TRBV28	TRBJ2-1	TRBD2	TGTGCCAGCAGTTTATCGGGGGGAAAGGATTTCAATGAGCAGTTCTTC	CASSLSGGKDFNEQFF
-	TRBV6-1	TRBJ2-1	-	TGTGCCATTAGGTTGGGTCCCTACAATGAGCAGTTCTTC	CAIRLGPYNEQFF
-	TRBV5-1	TRBJ2-3	-	TGCGCCAGCACCTTATCACCGCAATCCACAGATACGCAGTATTTT	CASTLSPQSTDTQYF
many	TRBV29-1	TRBJ2-4	TRBD2	TGCAGCGTGGGACTAGGACAGACAAACATTCAGTACTTC	CSVGLGQTNIQYF
many	TRBV20-1	TRBJ2-1	-	TGCAGTGCTCTGAGCCCGCGTCCAGGGGAGCAGTTCTTC	CSALSPRPGEQFF
many	TRBV6-1	TRBJ2-7	-	TGTGCCAGCAGTGACCCAAGTTTTCTCGAGCAGTACTTC	CASSDPSFLEQYF
many	TRBV28	TRBJ1-5	TRBD1	TGTGCCAGCAGTGGCGGGACAGTGAATAGCAATCAGCCCCAGCATTTT	CASSGGTVNSNQPQHF
many	TRBV7-9	TRBJ2-1	TRBD1	TGTGCCAGCAGCGGAGGACAGGCACCCTACAATGAGCAGTTCTTC	CASSGGQAPYNEQFF
-	TRBV28	TRBJ2-1	-	TGTGCCAGCAGTTTTTTACGGACTGGGGACGAGTTCTTC	CASSFLRTGDEFF
-	TRBV7-2	TRBJ2-7	TRBD2	TGTGCCAGCAGCCGGGAGGGGCCGAGAGGGGAGCAGTACTTC	CASSREGPRGEQYF